This is a list of T cell receptor beta chains from one sample in a study of T cell clonotyping in hematopoietic cell transplantation. TCRdb's copy holds only in-frame clones and misses some; the assay was immunoSEQ multiplex PCR. This sample has under 30,000 clones, with approximately 90% found just once. The sequencing used PBMCs, collected 100 days after allogeneic stem cell transplant. The receptors shown here come from a female patient in her fifties or sixties who had an allogeneic stem cell transplant from a related donor, so the T cells may come from the graft donor. Some clones in this sample may be carry-over from other donors' samples. CDR3s include the opening cysteine and the closing phenylalanine or tryptophan. The order of the fields is D gene, clone size, J gene, V gene, CDR3 protein, CDR3 DNA. The D gene is left open where the match is weak. Some rows mark clone size as missing; the rest say once, few, many or name a class of expanded clone.

D gene: .
clone size: few
J gene: TRBJ1-2
V gene: TRBV2
CDR3 protein: CASSDGQGPGYTF
CDR3 DNA: TGTGCCAGCAGTGACGGGCAGGGACCTGGCTACACCTTC

D gene: TRBD1
clone size: .
J gene: TRBJ2-7
V gene: TRBV9
CDR3 protein: CASSPGTGMEQYF
CDR3 DNA: TGTGCCAGCAGCCCCGGGACAGGTATGGAGCAGTACTTC

D gene: TRBD2
clone size: .
J gene: TRBJ2-1
V gene: TRBV7-2
CDR3 protein: CASSLFGGAYNEQFF
CDR3 DNA: TGTGCCAGCAGCTTATTCGGGGGGGCCTACAATGAGCAGTTCTTC

D gene: .
clone size: .
J gene: TRBJ1-5
V gene: TRBV28
CDR3 protein: CASSRVTELNQPQHF
CDR3 DNA: TGTGCCAGCAGTAGAGTGACGGAACTCAATCAGCCCCAGCATTTT

D gene: TRBD2
clone size: .
J gene: TRBJ2-5
V gene: TRBV9
CDR3 protein: CASSVGAAGGGQETQYF
CDR3 DNA: TGTGCCAGCAGCGTAGGGGCAGCGGGGGGCGGGCAAGAGACCCAGTACTTC

D gene: .
clone size: .
J gene: TRBJ1-4
V gene: TRBV9
CDR3 protein: CASSVLPGGNEKLFF
CDR3 DNA: TGTGCCAGCAGCGTACTACCTGGAGGAAATGAAAAACTGTTTTTT

D gene: TRBD1
clone size: .
J gene: TRBJ1-6
V gene: TRBV27
CDR3 protein: CASSFLRTGLDNSPLHF
CDR3 DNA: TGTGCCAGCAGTTTTCTCAGGACAGGGCTGGATAATTCACCCCTCCACTTT

D gene: .
clone size: .
J gene: TRBJ2-7
V gene: TRBV30
CDR3 protein: CAWSVGRAPYEQYF
CDR3 DNA: TGTGCCTGGAGCGTCGGGCGGGCTCCCTACGAGCAGTACTTC

D gene: .
clone size: .
J gene: TRBJ2-3
V gene: TRBV7-2
CDR3 protein: CASSLQRSDTQYF
CDR3 DNA: TGTGCCAGCAGCTTACAAAGGTCAGATACGCAGTATTTT

D gene: .
clone size: .
J gene: TRBJ2-1
V gene: TRBV5-4
CDR3 protein: CASSLGLYNEQFF
CDR3 DNA: TGTGCCAGCAGCTTGGGACTGTACAATGAGCAGTTCTTC

D gene: TRBD1
clone size: .
J gene: TRBJ2-5
V gene: TRBV7-2
CDR3 protein: CASSFHRGKETQYF
CDR3 DNA: TGTGCCAGCAGCTTTCACAGGGGCAAGGAGACCCAGTACTTC

D gene: TRBD1
clone size: .
J gene: TRBJ1-5
V gene: TRBV19
CDR3 protein: CASRRTGENQPQHF
CDR3 DNA: TGTGCCAGTAGACGAACAGGGGAGAATCAGCCCCAGCATTTT

D gene: TRBD2
clone size: .
J gene: TRBJ2-4
V gene: TRBV6-1
CDR3 protein: CASSELGLAGAQNIQYF
CDR3 DNA: TGTGCCAGCAGTGAGCTGGGGTTAGCGGGGGCCCAAAACATTCAGTACTTC

D gene: TRBD2
clone size: .
J gene: TRBJ2-5
V gene: TRBV15
CDR3 protein: CATSSWASGGQETQYF
CDR3 DNA: TGTGCCACCAGCAGTTGGGCTAGCGGGGGACAAGAGACCCAGTACTTC

D gene: .
clone size: .
J gene: TRBJ2-7
V gene: TRBV7-3
CDR3 protein: CASSLGEGYEQYF
CDR3 DNA: TGTGCCAGCAGCTTGGGAGAAGGATACGAGCAGTACTTC

D gene: TRBD1
clone size: few
J gene: TRBJ2-2
V gene: TRBV9
CDR3 protein: CASSQTQQGVGGELFF
CDR3 DNA: TGTGCCAGCAGCCAAACCCAGCAGGGGGTGGGGGGGGAGCTGTTTTTT

D gene: .
clone size: .
J gene: TRBJ1-1
V gene: TRBV6-1
CDR3 protein: CASSQRVGVRSEAFF
CDR3 DNA: TGTGCCAGCAGCCAAAGGGTAGGGGTTAGGTCTGAAGCTTTCTTT

D gene: .
clone size: .
J gene: TRBJ1-1
V gene: TRBV7-2
CDR3 protein: CASSRLTGQAEAFF
CDR3 DNA: TGTGCCAGCAGTCGCCTGACAGGACAAGCTGAAGCTTTCTTT

D gene: TRBD2
clone size: few
J gene: TRBJ2-1
V gene: TRBV10-3
CDR3 protein: CAISMTSGGYNEQFF
CDR3 DNA: TGTGCCATCAGTATGACTAGCGGGGGCTACAATGAGCAGTTCTTC

D gene: TRBD1
clone size: .
J gene: TRBJ1-4
V gene: TRBV5-1
CDR3 protein: CASGRDRGPNEKLFF
CDR3 DNA: TGCGCCAGCGGCCGGGACAGGGGGCCAAATGAAAAACTGTTTTTT

D gene: TRBD1
clone size: .
J gene: TRBJ2-2
V gene: TRBV5-1
CDR3 protein: CASSQQGANTGELFF
CDR3 DNA: TGCGCCAGCAGCCAACAGGGGGCGAACACCGGGGAGCTGTTTTTT

D gene: .
clone size: .
J gene: TRBJ1-5
V gene: TRBV6-1
CDR3 protein: CASSVYQPQHF
CDR3 DNA: TGTGCCAGCAGTGTATATCAGCCCCAGCATTTT

D gene: TRBD1
clone size: .
J gene: TRBJ2-3
V gene: TRBV10-3
CDR3 protein: CAIRATGGVGTDTQYF
CDR3 DNA: TGTGCCATCAGAGCGACAGGGGGGGTGGGCACAGATACGCAGTATTTT

D gene: TRBD1
clone size: .
J gene: TRBJ1-2
V gene: TRBV6-1
CDR3 protein: CASSDRGGRGYTF
CDR3 DNA: TGTGCCAGCAGTGATCGAGGGGGCCGTGGCTACACCTTC

D gene: .
clone size: .
J gene: TRBJ2-5
V gene: TRBV5-8
CDR3 protein: CASSLVVGSETQYF
CDR3 DNA: TGTGCCAGCAGCTTGGTAGTTGGCTCAGAGACCCAGTACTTC

D gene: .
clone size: once
J gene: TRBJ2-7
V gene: TRBV7-2
CDR3 protein: CASSPDSGTSSYEQYF
CDR3 DNA: TGTGCCAGCAGCCCAGATTCCGGGACAAGCTCCTACGAGCAGTACTTC

D gene: .
clone size: .
J gene: TRBJ1-1
V gene: TRBV7-9
CDR3 protein: CASSHEVSEAFF
CDR3 DNA: TGTGCCAGCAGCCACGAGGTTAGTGAAGCTTTCTTT

D gene: TRBD1
clone size: .
J gene: TRBJ1-1
V gene: TRBV5-1
CDR3 protein: CASSLAPGQLKNTEAFF
CDR3 DNA: TGCGCCAGCAGCTTGGCCCCGGGACAGCTCAAGAACACTGAAGCTTTCTTT

D gene: .
clone size: .
J gene: TRBJ2-7
V gene: TRBV21-1
CDR3 protein: CASSKDAGSLGEQYF
CDR3 DNA: TGTGCCAGCAGCAAAGATGCAGGTTCCCTGGGTGAGCAGTACTTC

D gene: .
clone size: .
J gene: TRBJ1-1
V gene: TRBV5-6
CDR3 protein: CASSSGVWQGEAFF
CDR3 DNA: TGTGCCAGCAGTTCCGGAGTCTGGCAGGGTGAAGCTTTCTTT

D gene: .
clone size: .
J gene: TRBJ1-2
V gene: TRBV4-2
CDR3 protein: CASSQDGSEYYGYTF
CDR3 DNA: TGTGCCAGCAGCCAAGATGGGTCAGAGTACTATGGCTACACCTTC

D gene: .
clone size: .
J gene: TRBJ1-2
V gene: TRBV2
CDR3 protein: CASSDGNLPYGYTF
CDR3 DNA: TGTGCCAGCAGTGATGGGAACCTTCCCTATGGCTACACCTTC

D gene: .
clone size: .
J gene: TRBJ1-2
V gene: TRBV27
CDR3 protein: CASSFADSYGYTF
CDR3 DNA: TGTGCCAGCAGTTTTGCGGACAGCTATGGCTACACCTTC

D gene: TRBD1
clone size: .
J gene: TRBJ2-7
V gene: TRBV7-3
CDR3 protein: CASSKDRVPNEQYF
CDR3 DNA: TGTGCCAGCAGCAAAGACAGGGTACCGAACGAGCAGTACTTC

D gene: .
clone size: .
J gene: TRBJ1-2
V gene: TRBV6-1
CDR3 protein: CASSEVGPYGYTF
CDR3 DNA: TGTGCCAGCAGTGAGGTAGGGCCCTATGGCTACACCTTC